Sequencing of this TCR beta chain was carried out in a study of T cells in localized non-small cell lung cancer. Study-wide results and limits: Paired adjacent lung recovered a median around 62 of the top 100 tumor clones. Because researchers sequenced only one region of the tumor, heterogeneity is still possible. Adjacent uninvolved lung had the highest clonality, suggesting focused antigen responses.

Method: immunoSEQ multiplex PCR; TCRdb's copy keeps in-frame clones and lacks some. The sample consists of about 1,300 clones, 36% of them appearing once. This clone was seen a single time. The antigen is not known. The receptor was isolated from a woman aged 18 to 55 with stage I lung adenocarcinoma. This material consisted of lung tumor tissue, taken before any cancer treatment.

The CDR3 sequence: CASSRYLRSEAFF. Written as DNA, the CDR3 is TGTGCCAGCAGCCGGTATCTTAGGAGTGAAGCTTTCTTT. The genes are TRBV14 and TRBJ1-1, with no clear D. Germline CDR1 SGHDN, CDR2 FVKESK. V was pared by 4 bases and J by 7 bases, with 13 bases between. This CDR3 spans 13 amino acids. Variable domain in full (rest from reference TRBV14 and TRBJ1-1): EAGVTQFPSHSVIEKGQTVTLRCDPISGHDNLYWYRRVMGKEIKFLLHFVKESKQDESGMPNNRFLAERTGGTYSTLKVQPAELEDSGVYFCASSRYLRSEAFFGQGTRLTVV.